A selection of T cell receptor beta chains follows, all from one sample in a study of blood T cell repertoires in COVID-19. The method was immunoSEQ multiplex PCR; TCRdb's version includes in-frame clones alone and lacks a portion of them. The table lists hundreds of thousands of clones, over 80% of them singletons. The sequencing input was peripheral blood. The receptor source for this set is a woman aged 45-65 years with active or convalescent COVID-19. The CDR3 runs from the conserved cysteine through the conserved F or W.

V	length	J	CDR3
TRBV28	16	TRBJ2-7	CASSFSLAGLSYEQYF
TRBV11-2	15	TRBJ2-2	CASSARDRNTGELFF
TRBV7-2	14	TRBJ1-2	CASSLARTNYGYTF
TRBV7-9	14	TRBJ2-1	CASRSGFAYNEQFF
TRBV19	18	TRBJ2-5	CAKVDGQPGLAVRETQYF
TRBV30	14	TRBJ2-1	CAWRGRGSYNEQFF
TRBV11-2	13	TRBJ2-5	CASSSARRETQYF
TRBV7-8	14	TRBJ2-7	CASSPGQGSAEQYF
TRBV13	15	TRBJ1-1	CASSLTGGVNTEAFF
TRBV28	14	TRBJ1-4	CASGAEATNEKLFF
TRBV28	14	TRBJ1-5	CASSFGGAGQPQHF
TRBV2	16	TRBJ1-5	CASSEGGRRHNQPQHF
TRBV6-6	12	TRBJ1-1	CASSYTGTEAFF
TRBV9	12	TRBJ2-2	CASSVVGWELFF
TRBV6-5	15	TRBJ1-4	CASTPRRQGNEKLFF
TRBV7-2	13	TRBJ1-1	CASSLYAGTEAFF
TRBV29-1	13	TRBJ2-7	CSALQNGRGEQYF
TRBV5-1	15	TRBJ2-7	CASSSGQSSSYEQYF
TRBV19	14	TRBJ2-3	CASSIGTGGDTQYF
TRBV28	14	TRBJ2-5	CASSQTRPQETQYF
TRBV5-1	16	TRBJ2-2	CASSFGGASTLRELFF